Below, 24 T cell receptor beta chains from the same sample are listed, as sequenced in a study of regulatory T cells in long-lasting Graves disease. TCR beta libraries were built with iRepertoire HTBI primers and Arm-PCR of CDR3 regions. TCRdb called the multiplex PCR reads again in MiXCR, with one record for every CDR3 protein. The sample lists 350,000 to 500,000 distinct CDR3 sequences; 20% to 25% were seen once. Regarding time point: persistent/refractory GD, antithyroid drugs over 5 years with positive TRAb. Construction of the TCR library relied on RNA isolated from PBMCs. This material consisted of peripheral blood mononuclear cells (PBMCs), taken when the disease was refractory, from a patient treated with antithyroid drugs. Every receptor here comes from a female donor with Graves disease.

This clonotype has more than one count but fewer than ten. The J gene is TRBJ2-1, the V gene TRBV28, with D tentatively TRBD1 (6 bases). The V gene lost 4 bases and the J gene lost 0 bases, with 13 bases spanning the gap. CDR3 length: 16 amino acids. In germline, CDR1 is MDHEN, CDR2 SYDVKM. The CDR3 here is CASSSHTGSSYNEQFF. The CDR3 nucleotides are TGTGCCAGCAGTTCGCATACAGGGAGCTCCTACAATGAGCAGTTCTTC.

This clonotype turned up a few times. The CDR3 region has the DNA TGTGCCTGGAGCCTATTCGGGATGAACACTGAAGCTTTCTTT. It yields the protein CAWSLFGMNTEAFF. V usage is TRBV30 and J usage is TRBJ1-1; D gene uncertain. V shed 3 bases and J shed 0 bases, with 11 bases lying between them. Germline V gene lookup returns CDR1 GTSNPN and CDR2 SVGIG (reference sequence). The CDR3 spans 14 residues.

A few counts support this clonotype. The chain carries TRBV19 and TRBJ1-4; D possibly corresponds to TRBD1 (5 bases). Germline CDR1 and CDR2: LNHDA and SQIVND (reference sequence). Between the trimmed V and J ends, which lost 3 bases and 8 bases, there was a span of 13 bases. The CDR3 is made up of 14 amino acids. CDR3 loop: CASSIAGIDEKLFF. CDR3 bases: TGTGCCAGTAGTATCGCAGGGATCGACGAAAAACTGTTTTTT.

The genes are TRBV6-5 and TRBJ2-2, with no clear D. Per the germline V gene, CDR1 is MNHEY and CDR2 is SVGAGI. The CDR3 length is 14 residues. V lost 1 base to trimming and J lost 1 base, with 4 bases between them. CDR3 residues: CASSYLENTGELFF. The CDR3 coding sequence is TGTGCCAGCAGTTACTTGGAGAACACCGGGGAGCTGTTTTTT.

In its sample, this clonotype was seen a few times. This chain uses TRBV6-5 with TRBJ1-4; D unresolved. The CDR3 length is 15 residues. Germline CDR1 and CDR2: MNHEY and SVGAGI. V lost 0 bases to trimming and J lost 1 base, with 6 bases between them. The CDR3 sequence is CASSYSAGTNEKLFF. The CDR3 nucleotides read TGTGCCAGCAGTTACTCTGCGGGAACTAATGAAAAACTGTTTTTT.

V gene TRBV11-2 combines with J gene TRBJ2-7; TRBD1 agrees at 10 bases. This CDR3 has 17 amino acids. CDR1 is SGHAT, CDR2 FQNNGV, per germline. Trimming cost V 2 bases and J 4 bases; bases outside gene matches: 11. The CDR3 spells CASSLTAGLDRGYEQYF. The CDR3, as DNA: TGTGCCAGCAGCTTAACCGCAGGCCTGGACAGGGGGTACGAGCAGTACTTC.

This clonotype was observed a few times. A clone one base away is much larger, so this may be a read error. The CDR3 loop reads CATNREAISNTGELFF. CDR3 DNA sequence: TGTGCCACCAACAGAGAAGCCATTTCGAACACCGGGGAGCTGTTTTTT. The genes are TRBV15 and TRBJ2-2, with D uncertain. The CDR3 has 16 amino acids. Germline CDR1 and CDR2: LNHNV and YYDKDF (reference sequence).

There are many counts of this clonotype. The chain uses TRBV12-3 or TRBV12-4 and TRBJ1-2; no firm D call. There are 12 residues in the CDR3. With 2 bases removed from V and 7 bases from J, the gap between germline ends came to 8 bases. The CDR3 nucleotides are TGTGCCAGCAGTTTACAGGAATCTGGCTACACCTTC. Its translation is CASSLQESGYTF.

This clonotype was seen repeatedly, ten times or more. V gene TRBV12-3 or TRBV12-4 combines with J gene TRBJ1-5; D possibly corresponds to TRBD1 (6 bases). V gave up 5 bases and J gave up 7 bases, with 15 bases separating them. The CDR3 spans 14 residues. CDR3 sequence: CASSTAMRGQPQHF. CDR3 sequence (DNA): TGTGCCAGCAGTACGGCTATGAGGGGGCAGCCCCAGCATTTT.

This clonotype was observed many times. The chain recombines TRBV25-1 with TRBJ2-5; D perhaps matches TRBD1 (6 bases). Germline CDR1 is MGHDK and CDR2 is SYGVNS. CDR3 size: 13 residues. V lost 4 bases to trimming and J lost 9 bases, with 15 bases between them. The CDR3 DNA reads TGTGCCAGCAGTGGACAGGTCTTGGGGGCCCAGTACTTC. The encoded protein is CASSGQVLGAQYF.

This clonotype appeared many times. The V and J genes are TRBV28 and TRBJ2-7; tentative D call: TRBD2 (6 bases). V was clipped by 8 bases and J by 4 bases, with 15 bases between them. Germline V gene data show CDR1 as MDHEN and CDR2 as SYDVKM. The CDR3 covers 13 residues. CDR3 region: CASYSSGVYEQYF. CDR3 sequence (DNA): TGTGCCAGCTATTCCTCGGGAGTATACGAGCAGTACTTC.

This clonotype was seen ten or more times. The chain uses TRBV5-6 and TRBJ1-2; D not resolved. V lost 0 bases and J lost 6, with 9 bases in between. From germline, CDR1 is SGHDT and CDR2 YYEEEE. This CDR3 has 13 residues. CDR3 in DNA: TGTGCCAGCAGCTTGGCCCTTCGGAATGGCTACACCTTC. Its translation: CASSLALRNGYTF.

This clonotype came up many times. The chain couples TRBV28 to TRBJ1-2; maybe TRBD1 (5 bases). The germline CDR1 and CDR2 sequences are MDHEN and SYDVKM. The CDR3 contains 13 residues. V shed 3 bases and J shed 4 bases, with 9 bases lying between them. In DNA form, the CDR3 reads TGTGCCAGCAGTTTTTCACAGGCCTATGGCTACACCTTC. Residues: CASSFSQAYGYTF.

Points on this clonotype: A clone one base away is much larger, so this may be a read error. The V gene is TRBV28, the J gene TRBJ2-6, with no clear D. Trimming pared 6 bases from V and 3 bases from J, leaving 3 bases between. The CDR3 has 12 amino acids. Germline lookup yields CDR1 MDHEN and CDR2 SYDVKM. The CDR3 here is CASRVGANVLTF. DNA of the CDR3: TGTGCCAGCAGGGTTGGGGCCAACGTCCTGACTTTC.

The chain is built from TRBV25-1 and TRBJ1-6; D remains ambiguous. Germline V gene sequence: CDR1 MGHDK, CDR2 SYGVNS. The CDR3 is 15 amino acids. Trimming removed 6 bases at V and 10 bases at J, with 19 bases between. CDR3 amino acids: CASSLGDRTRSPLHF. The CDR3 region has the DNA TGTGCCAGCAGCTTAGGTGACCGTACTAGGTCACCCCTCCACTTT.

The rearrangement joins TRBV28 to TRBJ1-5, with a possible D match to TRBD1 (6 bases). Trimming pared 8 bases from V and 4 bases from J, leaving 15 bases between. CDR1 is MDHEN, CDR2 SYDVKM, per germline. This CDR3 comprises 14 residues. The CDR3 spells CASFTGHPNQPQHF. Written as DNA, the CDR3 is TGTGCCAGCTTTACGGGACACCCAAATCAGCCCCAGCATTTT.

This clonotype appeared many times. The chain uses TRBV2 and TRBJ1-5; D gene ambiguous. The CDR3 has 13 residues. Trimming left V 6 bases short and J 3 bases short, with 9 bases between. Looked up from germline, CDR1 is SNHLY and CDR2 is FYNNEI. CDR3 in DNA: TGTGCCAGCAGCTGGGCAGACAATCAGCCCCAGCATTTT. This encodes CASSWADNQPQHF.

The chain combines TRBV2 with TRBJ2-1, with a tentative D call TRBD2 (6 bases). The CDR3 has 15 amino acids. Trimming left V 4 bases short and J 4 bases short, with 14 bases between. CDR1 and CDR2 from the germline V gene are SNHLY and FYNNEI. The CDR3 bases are TGTGCCAGCAGTGTTTTTGTGGGACTTTACAATGAGCAGTTCTTC. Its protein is CASSVFVGLYNEQFF.

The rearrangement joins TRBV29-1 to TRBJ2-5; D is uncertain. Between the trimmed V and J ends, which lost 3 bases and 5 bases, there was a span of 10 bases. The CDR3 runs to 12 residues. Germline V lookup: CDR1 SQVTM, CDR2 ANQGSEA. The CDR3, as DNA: TGCAGCGTTGATTGGGCTCGCGAGACCCAGTACTTC. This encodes CSVDWARETQYF.

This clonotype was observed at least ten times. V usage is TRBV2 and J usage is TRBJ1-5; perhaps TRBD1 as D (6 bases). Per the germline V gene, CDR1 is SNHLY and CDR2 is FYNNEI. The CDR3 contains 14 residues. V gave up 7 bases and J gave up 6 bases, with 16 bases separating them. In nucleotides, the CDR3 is TGTGCCAGCACCGCAAACAGGGAAAGTCAGCCCCAGCATTTT. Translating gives CASTANRESQPQHF.

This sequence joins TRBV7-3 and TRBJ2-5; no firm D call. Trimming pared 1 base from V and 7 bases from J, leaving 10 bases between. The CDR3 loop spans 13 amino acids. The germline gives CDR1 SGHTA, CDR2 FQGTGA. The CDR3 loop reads CASSLRQAGTQYF. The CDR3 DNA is TGTGCCAGCAGCTTAAGGCAGGCTGGGACCCAGTACTTC.

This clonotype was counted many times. The CDR3 nucleotides are TGTGCCAGCAGTGAAGATTGGAGCGGCACCGGGGAGCTGTTTTTT. Translating gives CASSEDWSGTGELFF. The chain joins TRBV2 to TRBJ2-2, with D tentatively TRBD2 (5 bases). Trimming took off 1 base at V and 4 bases at J, with 10 bases between the two ends. This CDR3 contains 15 residues. Germline-derived CDR1 and CDR2 are SNHLY and FYNNEI.

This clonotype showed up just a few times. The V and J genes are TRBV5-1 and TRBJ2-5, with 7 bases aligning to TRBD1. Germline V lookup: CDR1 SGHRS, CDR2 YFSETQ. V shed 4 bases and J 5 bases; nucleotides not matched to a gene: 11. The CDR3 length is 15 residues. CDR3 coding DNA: TGCGCCAGCAGCCTTCAACAGGGGCCTTCGGAGACCCAGTACTTC. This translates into CASSLQQGPSETQYF. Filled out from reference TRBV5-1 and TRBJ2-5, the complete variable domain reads KAGVTQTPRYLIKTRGQQVTLSCSPISGHRSVSWYQQTPGQGLQFLFEYFSETQRNKGNFPGRFSGRQFSNSRSEMNVSTLELGDSALYLCASSLQQGPSETQYFGPGTRLLVL.

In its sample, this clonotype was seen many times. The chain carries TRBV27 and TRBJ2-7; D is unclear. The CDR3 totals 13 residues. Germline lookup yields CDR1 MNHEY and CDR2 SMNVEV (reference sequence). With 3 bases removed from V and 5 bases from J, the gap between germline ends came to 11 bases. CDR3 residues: CASSFRQENEQYF. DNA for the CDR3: TGTGCCAGCAGTTTTCGTCAGGAGAACGAGCAGTACTTC.